The clone carrying this TCR beta chain was observed a few times. Its cognate antigen is unknown. The entirety of the isolated RNA underwent reverse transcription, so expressed TCRB transcripts were sequenced. Generated by immunoSEQ multiplex PCR, the TCRdb table keeps only in-frame clones and is missing some. Of 500,000 to 800,000 clones in the sample, roughly 12% were seen once. J gave up 7 bases and V 5 bases, and 19 bases lay outside the gene matches. The CDR3 consists of 19 residues. CDR1 is SGHAT, CDR2 FQNNGV, per germline. This record comes from a study of beta chain features in type 1 diabetes. Via CD45RO/CCR7/CD25/CD127/CD95/CD27, cells of the CD4+ naive, central memory, regulatory and stem cell-like memory subsets were sorted. Study-level points and caveats: People with Type 1 diabetes carried modestly yet significantly shorter TCRB CDR3s in all four CD4+ subsets. Patients with type 1 diabetes carried fewer insertions and had more deletions at their VDJ junctions.

This clonotype was sampled from a man aged 25-45 years with type 1 diabetes. The specimen sequenced was naive CD4+ T cells from blood. The chain links TRBV11-2 to TRBJ2-1, with 11 bases lining up with TRBD2. The CDR3 nucleotides read TGTGCCAGCAGCCTGGGACCCAGCAGGACTAGCGGGTGGGGTAATGAGCAGTTCTTC. Amino acids: CASSLGPSRTSGWGNEQFF.